The rows below give T cell receptor beta chains drawn from one sample of a study of T cells expressing NK-cell markers. TCRdb re-called the 5' RACE reads; one entry per CDR3 protein, DNA not given. The repertoire shows about 190,000 distinct CDR3 sequences; the top ten hold 20% to 25%. The sequenced sample was blood T cells: a sorted CD56 or NKG2C T cell subset, CD4+ or CD8+ T cells, or bulk PBMC T cells (not recorded which). The receptors derive from a man aged 18-70 years in good health. Each CDR3 is given with its conserved first and last residue.

J: TRBJ2-1
V: TRBV15
length: 16
CDR3: CATSRGMGRGHNEQFF

J: TRBJ2-5
V: TRBV5-8
length: 11
CDR3: CASSLFETQYF

J: TRBJ1-1
V: TRBV27
length: 14
CDR3: CASSPDRESTEAFF

J: TRBJ1-1
V: TRBV6-5
length: 16
CDR3: CASSYSISLRGTEAFF

J: TRBJ2-1
V: TRBV20-1
length: 14
CDR3: CSARGGGDYNEQFF

J: TRBJ2-5
V: TRBV7-9
length: 17
CDR3: CASSLGTTYHTRETQYF

J: TRBJ1-1
V: TRBV6-5
length: 15
CDR3: CASSYSIRGNTEAFF

J: TRBJ2-7
V: TRBV7-9
length: 15
CDR3: CASSLAVGSFYEQYF

J: TRBJ2-7
V: TRBV6-1
length: 19
CDR3: CASSEAAHVLRDRAYEQYF

J: TRBJ2-5
V: TRBV6-5
length: 15
CDR3: CASSYGGQPQETQYF